Ten or more counts support the clone carrying this T cell receptor beta chain. Antigen unknown. Germline is not matched at one junction end, which may reflect a read error. The authors incorporated unique molecular identifiers into the TCR beta cDNA libraries. TCRdb processed the PCR reads anew with MiXCR; each CDR3 protein has one entry. This sample has about 400,000 distinct CDR3 sequences, with less than 35% found just once. The sample comes from a study of post-analysis software for immune sequencing data. In the study overall: Patients with relapsing-remitting, secondary progressive and progressive-relapsing multiple sclerosis courses were all represented.

The CDR3 is made up of 14 amino acids. Germline CDR1 reads SGHTA; CDR2 reads FQGNSA. Study findings and constraints: Patients had higher frequencies than controls of a few TRBV segments, including TRBV5-6, TRBV5-1 and TRBV20-1. The normalized Chao1 diversity of multiple sclerosis patients was significantly lower than that of controls.

The chain is built from TRBV7-2 and TRBJ2-7; D is possibly TRBD2 (7 bases). Specimen: blood. The clonotype originates from a girl aged 5-17 years with multiple sclerosis. In DNA form, the CDR3 reads TGCGCCAGCAGCTTGGGGGGGGGCACTTACGAGCAGTACTTC. It specifies CASSLGGGTYEQYF. The whole variable domain, remainder taken from reference TRBV7-2 and TRBJ2-7, is GAGVSQSPSNKVTEKGKDVELRCDPISGHTALYWYRQSLGQGLEFLIYFQGNSAPDKSGLPSDRFSAERTGGSVSTLTIQRTQQEDSAVYLCASSLGGGTYEQYFGPGTRLTVT.